This T cell receptor beta chain was sequenced in a study of T cell clones after liver transplantation. Study details: A pre-transplant mixed lymphocyte reaction with TCRbeta sequencing defined graft-donor-reactive clones followed in post-transplant blood.

Repertoires were generated with immunoSEQ multiplex PCR, while TCRdb's copy carries only in-frame clones and drops some. The sample records 70,000 to 85,000 clones, over 70% being singletons. With 5 bases removed from V and 5 bases from J, the gap between germline ends came to 16 bases. CDR3 size: 15 residues. CDR1 is SNHLY, CDR2 FYNNEI, per germline. The chain combines TRBV2 with TRBJ2-1; D may be TRBD2 (7 bases). This receptor was taken from a human donor who received a liver transplant. The sequencing used CD4+ T cells from blood, collected before liver transplant. In nucleotides, the CDR3 is TGTGCCAGCAGTCAGAGCGGGACACCTGACAATGAGCAGTTCTTC. Translation: CASSQSGTPDNEQFF. Filled out from reference TRBV2 and TRBJ2-1, the complete variable domain reads EPEVTQTPSHQVTQMGQEVILRCVPISNHLYFYWYRQILGQKVEFLVSFYNNEISEKSEIFDDQFSVERPDGSNFTLKIRSTKLEDSAMYFCASSQSGTPDNEQFFGPGTRLTVL.